What follows are 9 T cell receptor beta chains derived from one specimen sequenced in a study of type 1 and type 2 diabetes patients. The PCR template was genomic DNA. Multiplex PCR with 30 forward and 13 reverse primers amplified the TCR beta CDR3. MiXCR was run by TCRdb on the multiplex PCR reads, yielding one entry per CDR3 protein. The sample includes 250,000 or so distinct CDR3 sequences, 40% to 50% of them seen just once. The sample was peripheral blood mononuclear cells (PBMCs). Source of these receptors: a man between 18 and 35 years old with type 2 diabetes.

This clonotype was seen only a few times. The chain employs TRBV7-2 and TRBJ2-7; no definite D call. CDR3 length: 14 residues. Germline CDR1 reads SGHTA; CDR2 reads FQGNSA. V was clipped by 3 bases and J by 3 bases, with 12 bases between them. The CDR3 loop reads CASSLGVNYYEQYF. The CDR3 DNA is TGTGCCAGCAGCTTGGGCGTAAATTACTACGAGCAGTACTTC. Filled out from reference TRBV7-2 and TRBJ2-7, the complete variable domain reads GAGVSQSPSNKVTEKGKDVELRCDPISGHTALYWYRQSLGQGLEFLIYFQGNSAPDKSGLPSDRFSAERTGGSVSTLTIQRTQQEDSAVYLCASSLGVNYYEQYFGPGTRLTVT.

This clonotype was counted a few times. This chain links TRBV7-3 with TRBJ2-5, with TRBD2 identical over 8 bases. The DNA end is more similar to TRBJ2-1, so the J call may be wrong. The CDR3 loop spans 14 amino acids. Germline V gene data show CDR1 as SGHTA and CDR2 as FQGTGA. The CDR3 spells CASSPKGGAGGQFF. The DNA for the CDR3 is TGTGCCAGCAGCCCTAAAGGTGGGGCGGGGGGGCAGTTCTTC.

Details on this clonotype: Sequence at one end of the junction differs from germline and may be a read error. The J gene is TRBJ1-5, the V gene TRBV28, with TRBD1 identical over 8 bases. Per germline, CDR1 MDHEN and CDR2 SYDVKM. This CDR3 region has 16 residues. CDR3 sequence reads: CTSSSSRGQGHQPQHF. The DNA of the CDR3 is TGTACCAGCAGTTCCTCACGTGGACAGGGCCATCAGCCCCAGCATTTT.

The rearrangement uses TRBV19 and TRBJ2-1, with TRBD2 matching 13 bases. The J segment lost 0 bases and the V segment lost 5 bases, leaving 10 bases of the junction unmatched. The germline CDR1 and CDR2 sequences are LNHDA and SQIVND (reference sequence). This CDR3 is 19 amino acids long. The CDR3 sequence is CASSFGLAGAVSSYNEQFF. For the CDR3, the DNA is TGTGCCAGTAGTTTTGGACTAGCGGGAGCCGTAAGCTCCTACAATGAGCAGTTCTTC.

V usage is TRBV25-1 and J usage is TRBJ1-3; no definite D call. The CDR3 is 15 residues long. Germline V gene lookup returns CDR1 MGHDK and CDR2 SYGVNS. Trimming stripped 3 bases from V and 1 base from J, with 10 bases between. Here the CDR3 reads CASSDSRLSGNTIYF. CDR3 sequence (DNA): TGTGCCAGCAGTGACTCAAGGCTTTCTGGAAACACCATATATTTT.

The chain recombines TRBV19 with TRBJ1-1; D is ambiguous. This CDR3 has 14 amino acids. Trimming stripped 4 bases from V and 0 bases from J, with 9 bases between. From germline, CDR1 is LNHDA and CDR2 SQIVND (reference sequence). The CDR3 loop reads CASSKQTMNTEAFF. The CDR3 DNA sequence: TGTGCCAGTAGTAAACAGACAATGAACACTGAAGCTTTCTTT.

This clonotype has more than one count but fewer than ten. The chain carries TRBV19 and TRBJ2-7; 8 nucleotides match TRBD1. V lost 5 bases and J lost 0; bases outside the gene matches: 6. Germline V gene data show CDR1 as LNHDA and CDR2 as SQIVND (reference sequence). This CDR3 comprises 15 residues. The CDR3 nucleotides are TGTGCCAGTAGTCCCAAGACAGGGGCCTCCTACGAGCAGTACTTC. Translation gives CASSPKTGASYEQYF.

The J gene is TRBJ2-7, the V gene TRBV2, with no clear D. V was trimmed by 10 bases and J by 0 bases, leaving 19 bases between them. The CDR3 contains 15 residues. In germline, CDR1 is SNHLY, CDR2 FYNNEI. CDR3 loop: CATSPVTRNSYEQYF. Here the CDR3 DNA reads TGTGCCACCAGCCCCGTGACCAGAAACTCCTACGAGCAGTACTTC. Combining the CDR3 with reference TRBV2 and TRBJ2-7 gives the whole variable domain EPEVTQTPSHQVTQMGQEVILRCVPISNHLYFYWYRQILGQKVEFLVSFYNNEISEKSEIFDDQFSVERPDGSNFTLKIRSTKLEDSAMYFCATSPVTRNSYEQYFGPGTRLTVT.

The chain carries TRBV19 and TRBJ1-5; no clear D gene. Germline V gene sequence: CDR1 LNHDA, CDR2 SQIVND (reference sequence). This CDR3 comprises 11 residues. V was pared by 7 bases and J by 6 bases, with 7 bases between. CDR3 in DNA: TGTGCCAGTACCCCCCCTCAGCCCCAGCATTTT. Its translation: CASTPPQPQHF.